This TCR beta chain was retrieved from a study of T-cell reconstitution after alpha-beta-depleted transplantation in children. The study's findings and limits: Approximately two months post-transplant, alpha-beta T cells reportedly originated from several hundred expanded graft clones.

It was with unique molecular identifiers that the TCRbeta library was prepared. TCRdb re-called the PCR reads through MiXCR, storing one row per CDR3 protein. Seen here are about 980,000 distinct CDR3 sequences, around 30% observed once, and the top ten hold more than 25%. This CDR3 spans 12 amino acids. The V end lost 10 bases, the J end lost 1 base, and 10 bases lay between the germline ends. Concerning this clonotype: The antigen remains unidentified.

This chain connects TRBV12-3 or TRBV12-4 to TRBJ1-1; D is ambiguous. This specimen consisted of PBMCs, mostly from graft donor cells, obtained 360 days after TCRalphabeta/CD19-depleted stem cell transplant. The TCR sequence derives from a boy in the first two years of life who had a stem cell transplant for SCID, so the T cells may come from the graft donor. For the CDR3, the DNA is TGTGCCACTTTATTCTCGAACACTGAAGCTTTCTTT. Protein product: CATLFSNTEAFF.